Reported below is one T cell receptor beta chain. These data are taken from a study of blood T cells in healthy people across ages. Combining a sample-barcoded 5' primer with a J-beta primer mix, a second PCR ran for roughly 6 to 12 cycles. TCRdb reprocessed the 5' RACE reads with MiXCR, giving one entry per CDR3 protein. This table holds about a million distinct CDR3 sequences, around 48% found once. Germline V gene sequence: CDR1 SGHTA, CDR2 FQGNSA. The CDR3 is 17 amino acids. Trimming pared 0 bases from V and 6 bases from J, leaving 18 bases between. The V call is TRBV7-2, the J call TRBJ2-1; D remains ambiguous. The sequenced sample consisted of blood. This sequence originates from a man under 40 in good health. The CDR3 bases are TGTGCCAGCAGCTTAGCGGTCACCCAACGTTCCGGCAATGAGCAGTTCTTC. It yields the protein CASSLAVTQRSGNEQFF.